This T cell receptor beta chain was recovered during a study of early T cells in non-severe SARS-CoV-2 infection. At the level of the study: Bulk RNA taken from unsorted whole blood was sequenced, leaving chains unpaired.

This CDR3 has 12 amino acids. V lost 0 bases and J lost 8, with 8 bases in between. The germline V gene encodes CDR1 DFQATT and CDR2 SNEGSKA (reference sequence). Study-wide findings and caveats: VDJdb matching skewed toward anti-spike CD8 responses, missing private and CD4 specificities.

This clonotype occurred many times. Its specificity is unknown. Unique molecular identifiers (one per individual cDNA molecule) were attached. TCRdb re-called the 5' RACE reads with MiXCR, one entry per CDR3 protein. This repertoire shows over 60,000 distinct CDR3 sequences, 8.5% to 10% found once; its top ten account for under 7%. The TCR sequence derives from an adult who was a healthcare worker with PCR-confirmed SARS-CoV-2 infection or an uninfected control (not recorded which). Sequenced input: whole blood. The chain carries TRBV20-1 and TRBJ1-5; unclear D gene. The CDR3 reads CSAREGFEPQHF. Written as DNA, the CDR3 is TGCAGTGCTAGAGAGGGGTTTGAGCCCCAGCATTTT.